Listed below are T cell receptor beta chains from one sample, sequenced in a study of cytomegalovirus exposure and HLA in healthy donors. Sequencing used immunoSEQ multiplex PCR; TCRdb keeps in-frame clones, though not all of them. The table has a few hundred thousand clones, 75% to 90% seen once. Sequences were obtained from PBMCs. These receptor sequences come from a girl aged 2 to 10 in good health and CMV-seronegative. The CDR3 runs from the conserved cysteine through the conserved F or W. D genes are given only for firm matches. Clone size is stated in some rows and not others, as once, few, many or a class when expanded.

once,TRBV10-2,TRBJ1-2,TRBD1,CASSERGQYGYTF,TGCGCCAGCAGTGAGCGGGGACAGTACGGCTACACCTTC
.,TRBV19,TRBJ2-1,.,CASSIDPTDYNEQFF,TGTGCCAGTAGTATAGATCCGACAGACTACAATGAGCAGTTCTTC
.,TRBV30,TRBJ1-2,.,CAWSVGAYGYTF,TGTGCCTGGAGTGTAGGGGCCTATGGCTACACCTTC
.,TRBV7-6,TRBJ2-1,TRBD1,CASSHSVRTGHNEQFF,TGTGCCAGCAGCCACTCGGTCAGGACAGGGCACAATGAGCAGTTCTTC
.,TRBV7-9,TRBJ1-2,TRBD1,CSSSSLRTTGDYGYTF,TGTTCCAGCAGCTCGTTGAGAACTACAGGGGACTATGGCTACACCTTC
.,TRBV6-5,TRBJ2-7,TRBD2,CASSYSASGSYEQYF,TGTGCCAGCAGTTACTCGGCCAGCGGGAGCTACGAGCAGTACTTC
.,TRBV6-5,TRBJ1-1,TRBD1,CASRDPGQNEAFF,TGTGCCAGCAGGGACCCGGGACAGAATGAAGCTTTCTTT
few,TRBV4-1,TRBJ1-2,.,CASSQEMWENYGYTF,TGCGCCAGCAGCCAAGAGATGTGGGAGAACTATGGCTACACCTTC
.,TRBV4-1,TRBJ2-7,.,CASSPQGTSGSVDYEQYF,TGCGCCAGCAGCCCACAGGGGACTAGTGGGTCGGTTGACTACGAGCAGTACTTC
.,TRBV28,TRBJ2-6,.,CASSFPADSSGANVLTF,TGTGCCAGTAGTTTTCCCGCGGACAGCTCTGGGGCCAACGTCCTGACTTTC
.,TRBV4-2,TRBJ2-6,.,CASSQESVPGANVLTF,TGTGCCAGCAGCCAAGAATCCGTCCCTGGGGCCAACGTCCTGACTTTC
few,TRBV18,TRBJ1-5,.,CASSPRGLGNQPQHF,TGTGCCAGCTCACCAAGGGGCCTGGGCAATCAGCCCCAGCATTTT
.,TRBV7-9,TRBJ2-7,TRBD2,CASRGAGEAYEQYF,TGTGCCAGCCGGGGAGCGGGAGAGGCCTACGAGCAGTACTTC
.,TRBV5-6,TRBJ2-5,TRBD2,CASSWTSGTQYF,TGTGCCAGCAGCTGGACTAGCGGGACCCAGTACTTC
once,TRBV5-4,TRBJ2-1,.,CASSSGLLSEHGQFF,TGTGCCAGCAGCTCCGGACTTTTAAGTGAGCATGGGCAGTTCTTC
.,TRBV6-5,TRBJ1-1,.,CASSLARNTEAFF,TGTGCCAGCAGTCTGGCCAGGAACACTGAAGCTTTCTTT
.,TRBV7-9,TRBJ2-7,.,CASSSHLAALSEQYF,TGTGCCAGCAGCTCCCACTTGGCGGCTCTTTCCGAGCAGTACTTC
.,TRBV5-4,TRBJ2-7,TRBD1,CASSSGQASYEQYF,TGTGCCAGCAGCTCTGGACAGGCCTCCTACGAGCAGTACTTC
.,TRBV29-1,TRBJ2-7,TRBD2,CSVVPGLAGGEQYF,TGCAGCGTTGTCCCGGGACTAGCGGGAGGGGAGCAGTACTTC
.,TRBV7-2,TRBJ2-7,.,CASSPSSYEQYF,TGTGCCAGCAGCCCCTCCTCCTACGAGCAGTACTTC
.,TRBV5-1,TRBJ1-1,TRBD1,CASSWRQGGTEAFF,TGCGCCAGCAGCTGGCGACAGGGCGGGACTGAAGCTTTCTTT
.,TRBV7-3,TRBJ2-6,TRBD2,CASSLKGLAGAPSGANVLTF,TGTGCCAGCAGCTTAAAGGGACTAGCGGGGGCCCCCTCTGGGGCCAACGTCCTGACTTTC